This section outlines one T cell receptor (beta chain) sequence together with its context. These data are taken from a study of blood T cell repertoires in COVID-19. Study in general: Some COVID-19 samples were acute and others convalescent; all came from the United States, Italy and Spain. The analysed material was cDNA or gDNA that came from T cells, B-cell-depleted T cells, or PBMCs.

In the original workflow: The authors estimated nucleated cell counts from reference gene primer amplification. Clones were read by immunoSEQ multiplex PCR, and TCRdb kept only the in-frame ones, dropping some. V, J and clone size are those of that table, while D and trimming were read from the DNA. The sample shows some 200,000 clones, less than 90% of them seen only once. Per the germline V gene, CDR1 is SGHTA and CDR2 is FQGNSA. The CDR3 runs to 17 residues. V gave up 4 bases and J gave up 9 bases; unmatched junction bases: 17. The sequence came from a woman aged 45-65 years with acute or convalescent COVID-19. Sequencing was performed on peripheral blood. The rearrangement joins TRBV7-2 to TRBJ2-7; 11 bases fit TRBD2. For the CDR3, the DNA is TGTGCCAGCAGCTCTACGACTAGCGGGACATTTTCCCAGACGCAGTACTTC. Protein sequence: CASSSTTSGTFSQTQYF.